This record concerns one T cell receptor (beta chain) sequence. Its antigen is unknown. The sample comes from a study of shared clonotypes between healthy human individuals. Per germline, CDR1 SEHNR and CDR2 FQNEAQ (reference sequence). J gave up 3 bases and V 4 bases, and 5 bases lay outside the gene matches. The CDR3 extends over 15 amino acids. Study-level points and caveats: Of the naive CD4 clonotypes, approximately 5% were shared across a few donors. Rarefaction gave evidence that sorted-subset sequencing remained incomplete despite large depth.

Clones were read by immunoSEQ multiplex PCR, and TCRdb kept only the in-frame ones, dropping some. The data hold approximately 640,000 clones, with approximately 75% observed a single time. Division of CD4+ cells produced a CD45RA+ naive subset and a CD45RA-negative memory subset. The TCR sequence derives from a woman aged 25-40 years in good health. Sequenced material: memory CD4+ T cells sorted from blood. The sample's subset: CD45RA-negative fraction. The chain uses TRBV7-9 and TRBJ2-1; 8 bases are shared with TRBD1. The DNA for the CDR3 is TGTGCCAGCAGCTCAACCGGGACAGGCTACAATGAGCAGTTCTTC. This gives the protein CASSSTGTGYNEQFF.